These 5 T cell receptor beta chains came from one sample sequenced in a study of blood T cell repertoires in COVID-19. TCRdb's copy holds only in-frame clones and misses some; the assay was immunoSEQ multiplex PCR. The sample consists of over 110,000 clones, around 89% of them appearing once. The sample comprised peripheral blood. These receptors were obtained from a human donor in a cohort sampled during active COVID-19.

The V gene is TRBV2, the J gene TRBJ2-5; D might be TRBD1 (6 bases). Trimming pared 5 bases from V and 4 bases from J, leaving 17 bases between. Germline assignment: CDR1 SNHLY and CDR2 FYNNEI. CDR3 length equals 15 residues. The CDR3 spells CASSHRDNGRETQYF. In DNA form, the CDR3 reads TGTGCCAGCAGTCACCGGGACAACGGACGAGAGACCCAGTACTTC.

The J gene is TRBJ1-3, the V gene TRBV11-2, with 11 nucleotides matching TRBD1. CDR3 size: 16 residues. Germline CDR1 and CDR2: SGHAT and FQNNGV. The V segment lost 5 bases and the J segment 3 bases; nucleotides outside the gene matches: 6. In DNA, the CDR3 is TGTGCCAGCAGCATCCCCGGGACAGGGGGTGGAAACACCATATATTTT. As protein: CASSIPGTGGGNTIYF.

This chain joins TRBV27 and TRBJ2-7; 8 bases line up with TRBD1. V trimming: 8 bases; J trimming: 2 bases; junction bases outside the gene matches: 8. The CDR3 is 14 amino acids. CDR1 and CDR2 from the germline V gene are MNHEY and SMNVEV (reference sequence). The CDR3 coding sequence is TGTGCCAGCCGCCGGGACAGGCAACCCTACGAGCAGTACTTC. Amino acid sequence: CASRRDRQPYEQYF.

This chain joins TRBV11-2 and TRBJ2-1; D may be TRBD1 (5 bases). The CDR3 totals 13 residues. Between the trimmed V and J ends, which lost 5 bases and 9 bases, there was a span of 14 bases. Germline CDR1 reads SGHAT; CDR2 reads FQNNGV. CDR3 bases: TGTGCCAGCAGCCCTCAGGGTCTGGGTGAGCAGTTCTTC. Translation: CASSPQGLGEQFF. Full variable domain (outside the CDR3, taken from reference TRBV11-2 and TRBJ2-1): EAGVAQSPRYKIIEKRQSVAFWCNPISGHATLYWYQQILGQGPKLLIQFQNNGVVDDSQLPKDRFSAERLKGVDSTLKIQPAKLEDSAVYLCASSPQGLGEQFFGPGTRLTVL.

This sequence joins TRBV30 and TRBJ1-3; unclear D gene. The CDR3 extends over 12 amino acids. Between the trimmed V and J ends, which lost 5 bases and 2 bases, there was a span of 7 bases. The V gene's germline CDR1 is GTSNPN and CDR2 SVGIG (reference sequence). CDR3 protein: CAWGLTGNTIYF. CDR3 sequence (DNA): TGTGCCTGGGGGTTAACTGGAAACACCATATATTTT.